These 15 T cell receptor beta chains came from one sample sequenced in a study of T cell repertoires in cytomegalovirus infection. TCRdb redid the calling of the reads with MiXCR, one entry per CDR3 protein. The sample lists roughly 77,000 distinct CDR3 sequences; over 3.5% were seen once. The sequencing sample was made of PBMCs. The source is a human donor in good health (CMV status not recorded). Some clones in this sample may be carry-over from other donors' samples.

At least ten counts were recorded for this clonotype. The J gene is TRBJ2-7, the V gene TRBV7-2, with TRBD2 matching over 8 bases. V lost 4 bases, J lost 2 bases, and 7 bases stayed unmatched. The CDR3 is 15 amino acids. Germline assignment: CDR1 SGHTA and CDR2 FQGNSA. The CDR3 coding sequence is TGTGCCAGCAGCTCCCGAGCGGGGGTTACCTACGAGCAGTACTTC. It is translated as CASSSRAGVTYEQYF.

In this sample, this clonotype turned up many times. The rearrangement links TRBV27 to TRBJ1-2; D perhaps matches TRBD1 (6 bases). Germline loops: CDR1 MNHEY, CDR2 SMNVEV (reference sequence). The V end lost 3 bases, the J end lost 6 bases, and 17 bases lay between the germline ends. The length of the CDR3 is 15 residues. The CDR3 coding sequence is TGTGCCAGCAGTTTTGGGGGGCCTGGCTACGATGGCTACACCTTC. It encodes CASSFGGPGYDGYTF.

This clonotype was detected many times. The CDR3: CASSLSSDSFYEQYF. CDR3 DNA: TGTGCCAGCAGCTTATCGTCTGACAGCTTCTACGAGCAGTACTTC. The rearrangement uses TRBV7-8 and TRBJ2-7; D may be TRBD1 (5 bases). This CDR3 has 15 amino acids. V lost 2 bases and J lost 3, with 14 bases in between. Germline values: CDR1 SGHVS, CDR2 FQNEAQ.

This clonotype was seen repeatedly, ten times or more. The chain carries TRBV4-1 and TRBJ2-7, with D hard to call. The CDR3 is 13 amino acids. The V gene's germline CDR1 is MGHRA and CDR2 YSYEKL. The V end was cut by 0 bases, the J end by 10 bases, with 13 bases between. CDR3 residues: CASSQDRAERQYF. The CDR3 coding sequence is TGCGCCAGCAGCCAAGATCGGGCAGAAAGACAGTACTTC.

This clonotype was observed many times. This chain uses TRBV5-5 with TRBJ2-3; D might be TRBD1 (6 bases). V dropped 0 bases and J dropped 4 bases, with 9 bases sitting between them. Germline V CDR1 and CDR2: SGHKS, YYEKEE (reference sequence). There are 14 residues in the CDR3. The DNA for the CDR3 is TGTGCCAGCAGCTTGGCAGGGGCCGCAGATACGCAGTATTTT. It specifies CASSLAGAADTQYF.

This clonotype was recorded at least ten times. The chain's CDR3 is CASILRQTYEQYF. The CDR3 region has the DNA TGTGCCAGCATCTTGCGTCAGACCTACGAGCAGTACTTC. The chain recombines TRBV2 with TRBJ2-7; no firm D call. The germline V gene encodes CDR1 SNHLY and CDR2 FYNNEI. The CDR3 consists of 13 residues. V was shortened by 7 bases and J by 2 bases, with 12 bases between the two germline ends.

This clonotype has at least ten counts. The chain carries TRBV18 and TRBJ2-1, with D possibly TRBD2 on 6 matching bases. Germline V gene sequence: CDR1 KGHSH, CDR2 LQKENI. There are 15 residues in the CDR3. V was clipped by 3 bases and J by 6 bases, with 15 bases between them. CDR3 bases: TGTGCCAGCTCACCGTCCCCCTTGGGGGGCAATGAGCAGTTCTTC. This translates into CASSPSPLGGNEQFF.

This clonotype was detected ten times or more. The chain recombines TRBV7-8 with TRBJ1-2, with D maybe TRBD1 (5 bases). Germline values: CDR1 SGHVS, CDR2 FQNEAQ. The CDR3 is made up of 14 amino acids. V was trimmed by 1 base and J by 4 bases, leaving 10 bases between them. The CDR3 spells CASSLGGQSYGYTF. CDR3 coding DNA: TGTGCCAGCAGCTTAGGTGGACAAAGCTATGGCTACACCTTC. The full variable domain, its missing parts supplied by reference TRBV7-8 and TRBJ1-2, is GAGVSQSPRYKVAKRGQDVALRCDPISGHVSLFWYQQALGQGPEFLTYFQNEAQLDKSGLPSDRFFAERPEGSVSTLKIQRTQQEDSAVYLCASSLGGQSYGYTFGSGTRLTVV.

The sample holds many counts of this clonotype. V and J are TRBV28 and TRBJ2-6; D is perhaps TRBD1 (6 bases). Germline lookup yields CDR1 MDHEN and CDR2 SYDVKM. The CDR3 is made up of 15 amino acids. The ends were cut back, 3 bases at V and 4 bases at J, with 10 bases in the middle. Here the CDR3 DNA reads TGTGCCAGCAGTTTCTTCAGGGGCGGGGCCAACGTCCTGACTTTC. Protein product: CASSFFRGGANVLTF.

Only one count was recorded for this clonotype. The V and J genes are TRBV28 and TRBJ1-1; no clear D gene. The CDR3 totals 13 residues. The V gene's germline CDR1 is MDHEN and CDR2 SYDVKM. Trimming shortened V by 5 bases and J by 8 bases, and 15 bases separated the two germline ends. DNA of the CDR3: TGTGCCAGCAGTAATTATTTGTCCCACGAAGCTTTCTTT. Translating it yields CASSNYLSHEAFF.

This clonotype showed up just a few times. J is TRBJ2-1 and V is TRBV24-1, with D perhaps TRBD2 (6 bases). Germline loops: CDR1 KGHDR, CDR2 SFDVKD. The CDR3 covers 15 residues. Trimming left V 1 base short and J 5 bases short, with 11 bases between. The CDR3 DNA reads as TGTGCCACCAGTGATTTAACGGGAGTGAACAATGAGCAGTTCTTC. Amino acids: CATSDLTGVNNEQFF.

This clonotype was counted at least ten times. The chain uses TRBV7-9 and TRBJ2-5; perhaps TRBD1 as D (5 bases). The CDR3 spans 15 residues. From germline, CDR1 is SEHNR and CDR2 FQNEAQ (reference sequence). Trimming stripped 2 bases from V and 2 bases from J, with 12 bases between. As DNA, the CDR3 is TGTGCCAGCAGCTTACCGAGACAGATACAAGAGACCCAGTACTTC. Its translation is CASSLPRQIQETQYF.

At least ten counts were recorded for this clonotype. The chain carries TRBV7-2 and TRBJ2-3; possible D gene TRBD2, 5 bases. The germline V gene encodes CDR1 SGHTA and CDR2 FQGNSA. V gave up 1 base and J gave up 4 bases, with 6 bases separating them. The CDR3 runs to 13 residues. For the CDR3, the DNA is TGTGCCAGCAGCTTAGACGGGGCAGATACGCAGTATTTT. It codes for CASSLDGADTQYF. Filled out from reference TRBV7-2 and TRBJ2-3, the complete variable domain reads GAGVSQSPSNKVTEKGKDVELRCDPISGHTALYWYRQSLGQGLEFLIYFQGNSAPDKSGLPSDRFSAERTGGSVSTLTIQRTQQEDSAVYLCASSLDGADTQYFGPGTRLTVL.

At least ten counts were recorded for this clonotype. The chain has TRBV15 and TRBJ2-3; maybe TRBD2 (6 bases). Deletions cut 5 bases from V and 6 bases from J, with 12 bases between. The CDR3 has 13 residues. CDR1 LNHNV and CDR2 YYDKDF come from the germline V gene (reference sequence). CDR3 amino acids: CATSRGLRDTQYF. The CDR3 DNA reads as TGTGCCACCAGCCGTGGACTACGCGATACGCAGTATTTT.

This clonotype was detected many times. The CDR3 reads CASSLDGILNTEAFF. CDR3 nucleotide sequence: TGCGCCAGCAGCTTGGACGGGATCCTCAACACTGAAGCTTTCTTT. The chain employs TRBV5-1 and TRBJ1-1; D call uncertain. Germline V gene data show CDR1 as SGHRS and CDR2 as YFSETQ. Trimming took off 0 bases at V and 2 bases at J, with 11 bases between the two ends. This CDR3 contains 15 residues.